A single sample is the source of the 2 T cell receptor beta chains below, sequenced in a study of vaccination and CD4 T cells after COVID-19. These receptors have no identified antigens. Treatment: approximately 9-day PBMC culture with coronavirus spike peptide pools or control peptides (ViraFEST assay). The Oncomine TCR Beta short-read assay sequenced DNA from cultured CD4+ T cells. TCRdb re-called the PCR reads with MiXCR, one entry per CDR3 protein. The data hold 11,000 to 15,000 distinct CDR3 sequences, with 45% to 70% observed a single time. Here the sequenced sample was CD4+ T cells from blood, cultured in vitro, taken before SARS-CoV-2 vaccination. These receptors were taken from a human donor who had recovered from COVID-19.

This clonotype has a handful of counts. The chain has TRBV6-1 and TRBJ1-1; tentatively, D is TRBD1 (5 bases). The V end was cut by 9 bases, the J end by 1 base, with 18 bases between. Germline lookup yields CDR1 MNHNS and CDR2 SASEGT. CDR3 size: 15 residues. The CDR3 spells CASSRSGGKNTEAFF. The CDR3 coding sequence is TGTGCCAGTTCGAGGAGCGGGGGTAAGAACACTGAAGCTTTCTTT.

The V call is TRBV7-2, the J call TRBJ2-2; the match to TRBD2 covers 12 bases. Germline CDR1 and CDR2: SGHTA and FQGNSA. The CDR3 extends over 15 amino acids. Losses at the gene ends were 5 bases for V and 7 bases for J; bases not matched to a gene: 5. The CDR3 bases are TGTGCCAGCAGCGGACTAGCGGGAAGTCTCGGGGAGCTGTTTTTT. Protein product: CASSGLAGSLGELFF. Using reference TRBV7-2 and TRBJ2-2 for the parts outside the CDR3, the full variable domain is GAGVSQSPSNKVTEKGKDVELRCDPISGHTALYWYRQSLGQGLEFLIYFQGNSAPDKSGLPSDRFSAERTGGSVSTLTIQRTQQEDSAVYLCASSGLAGSLGELFFGEGSRLTVL.